The rows below give T cell receptor beta chains drawn from one sample of a study of technical replicates of blood from a handful of donors. Assay: immunoSEQ multiplex PCR; the TCRdb copy retains only in-frame clones and omits some. This sample has 70,000 to 90,000 clones, with 94% found just once. Input material: T cells isolated from PBMCs. These TCRs come from a human donor in good health. The CDR3 runs from the conserved cysteine through the conserved F or W. A D gene is named only where the DNA matches it firmly. Size is stated for part of the rows, as once, few or many counts, or as a class when the clone is expanded.

V gene	J gene	D gene	clone size	CDR3 protein	CDR3 DNA
TRBV6-1	TRBJ2-7	-	-	CASSDPRGAYEQYF	TGTGCCAGCAGTGACCCCAGGGGCGCCTACGAGCAGTACTTC
TRBV9	TRBJ2-5	TRBD2	-	CASSVGIAGGPETQYF	TGTGCCAGCAGCGTAGGAATAGCGGGAGGTCCAGAGACCCAGTACTTC
TRBV4-1	TRBJ2-7	TRBD1	-	CASSLDRAYEQYF	TGCGCCAGCAGCCTAGACAGGGCCTACGAGCAGTACTTC
TRBV4-2	TRBJ2-5	TRBD2	-	CASSQELAGGEGVETQYF	TGTGCCAGCAGCCAAGAGCTAGCGGGCGGTGAGGGGGTAGAGACCCAGTACTTC
TRBV6-5	TRBJ1-1	-	-	CASRKGTEAFF	TGTGCCAGCAGGAAGGGGACTGAAGCTTTCTTT
TRBV9	TRBJ2-7	TRBD2	-	CASSSGGGVSYEQYF	TGTGCCAGCAGCTCTGGGGGAGGGGTGTCCTACGAGCAGTACTTC
TRBV30	TRBJ2-7	-	-	CAWSKDGTSSYEQYF	TGTGCCTGGAGTAAGGACGGGACAAGCTCCTACGAGCAGTACTTC
TRBV5-5	TRBJ2-5	-	-	CASGGRAGETQYF	TGTGCCAGCGGGGGACGGGCGGGGGAGACCCAGTACTTC
TRBV7-9	TRBJ1-1	-	-	CASSLVQGDTEAFF	TGTGCCAGCAGCTTAGTGCAGGGTGACACTGAAGCTTTCTTT
TRBV6-1	TRBJ1-5	-	-	CASKGPRVSNQPQHF	TGTGCCAGCAAGGGTCCGAGGGTAAGCAATCAGCCCCAGCATTTT
TRBV7-9	TRBJ1-3	-	-	CASSLAENAAGNTIYF	TGTGCCAGCAGCTTAGCCGAAAATGCAGCGGGAAACACCATATATTTT
TRBV9	TRBJ1-3	-	-	CASSMGAGNTIYF	TGTGCCAGCAGCATGGGGGCAGGAAACACCATATATTTT
TRBV30	TRBJ2-7	-	-	CACNFATFTYEQYF	TGTGCCTGTAACTTTGCAACCTTTACCTACGAGCAGTACTTC
TRBV4-3	TRBJ1-5	TRBD1	-	CASSQRQGIYQPQHF	TGCGCCAGCAGCCAAAGACAGGGCATTTATCAGCCCCAGCATTTT
TRBV11-3	TRBJ1-1	-	-	CASSLDRGRNTEAFF	TGTGCCAGCAGCTTAGATAGGGGAAGGAACACTGAAGCTTTCTTT
TRBV9	TRBJ2-7	TRBD2	-	CASSVGAGGYEQYF	TGTGCCAGCAGCGTAGGCGCGGGAGGGTACGAGCAGTACTTC
TRBV5-1	TRBJ2-1	-	-	CASSPQGTNEQFF	TGCGCCAGCAGCCCCCAGGGTACGAATGAGCAGTTCTTC
TRBV7-2	TRBJ2-2	-	-	CASSRAQGSDTGELFF	TGTGCCAGCAGCCGAGCACAGGGATCGGACACCGGGGAGCTGTTTTTT
TRBV7-9	TRBJ2-7	-	-	CASSSSIQVTNYEQYF	TGTGCCAGCAGCTCTAGTATACAGGTTACCAACTACGAGCAGTACTTC
TRBV5-1	TRBJ2-1	-	once	CASSLRGAEQFF	TGCGCCAGCAGCTTAAGGGGTGCTGAGCAGTTCTTC
TRBV19	TRBJ2-7	TRBD2	-	CASSKRGLGSYEQYF	TGTGCCAGTAGTAAGCGGGGACTGGGCTCCTACGAGCAGTACTTC
TRBV27	TRBJ2-2	TRBD2	-	CAISSGNSYTGELFF	TGTGCCATTTCTAGCGGGAATTCGTACACCGGGGAGCTGTTTTTT
TRBV7-3	TRBJ2-3	TRBD2	-	CASSPYFAAGGADTQYF	TGTGCCAGCAGCCCCTACTTTGCAGCGGGAGGGGCAGATACGCAGTATTTT
TRBV4-1	TRBJ2-1	TRBD2	once	CASSQKGLREFGNNEQFF	TGCGCCAGCAGCCAAAAAGGCTTGCGGGAGTTCGGGAACAATGAGCAGTTCTTC
TRBV15	TRBJ2-7	TRBD2	-	CATSRDKESASGYEQYF	TGTGCCACCAGCAGAGATAAAGAATCGGCTAGCGGTTACGAGCAGTACTTC
TRBV7-2	TRBJ2-5	TRBD2	-	CASSPGKAGVEETQYF	TGTGCCAGCAGCCCGGGGAAAGCGGGAGTGGAAGAGACCCAGTACTTC
TRBV5-1	TRBJ2-7	TRBD2	-	CASSSGLAGGPDEQYF	TGCGCCAGCAGCTCGGGACTAGCGGGAGGGCCCGACGAGCAGTACTTC
TRBV5-1	TRBJ1-1	-	-	CASSLGGGTGLNTEAFF	TGCGCCAGCAGCTTGGGGGGCGGCACAGGCCTGAACACTGAAGCTTTCTTT
TRBV7-9	TRBJ1-2	-	-	CASSFLTGTDGYTF	TGTGCCAGCAGCTTCTTAACAGGGACGGATGGCTACACCTTC
TRBV27	TRBJ1-2	-	-	CASSLRGEYGYTF	TGTGCCAGCAGTTTGCGTGGGGAGTATGGCTACACCTTC
TRBV27	TRBJ1-1	-	-	CASEGDGNTEAFF	TGTGCCAGCGAAGGAGACGGGAACACTGAAGCTTTCTTT
TRBV9	TRBJ2-2	TRBD2	-	CASSVGLTSGRWYGELFF	TGTGCCAGCAGCGTCGGCCTTACTAGCGGGAGATGGTACGGGGAGCTGTTTTTT
TRBV2	TRBJ2-7	-	-	CASRSYYEQYF	TGTGCCAGCAGGTCCTACTACGAGCAGTACTTC
TRBV18	TRBJ2-2	TRBD2	-	CASSPPRGKSGELFF	TGTGCCAGCTCACCACCGCGGGGGAAGTCCGGGGAGCTGTTTTTT
TRBV29-1	TRBJ2-6	TRBD1	-	CSARTGRPGANVLTF	TGCAGCGCCCGGACAGGGAGGCCTGGGGCCAACGTCCTGACTTTC
TRBV7-9	TRBJ2-1	-	-	CASSFFEGGSYNEQFF	TGTGCCAGCAGCTTCTTCGAGGGAGGATCCTACAATGAGCAGTTCTTC
TRBV30	TRBJ2-1	TRBD2	once	CAWNYGAGDNEQFF	TGTGCCTGGAACTATGGAGCGGGGGACAATGAGCAGTTCTTC
TRBV7-2	TRBJ2-3	TRBD2	-	CASSLGTSGNTQYF	TGTGCCAGCAGCCTCGGGACTAGCGGGAATACGCAGTATTTT
TRBV28	TRBJ1-3	-	-	CAISGSGNTIYF	TGTGCCATCTCAGGATCTGGAAACACCATATATTTT
TRBV19	TRBJ1-1	TRBD1	once	CASTAGTGVLNTEAFF	TGTGCCAGTACCGCCGGGACAGGGGTCCTGAACACTGAAGCTTTCTTT
TRBV28	TRBJ1-5	-	-	CASSLWGAAQPQHF	TGTGCCAGCAGTTTATGGGGGGCGGCTCAGCCCCAGCATTTT
TRBV6-5	TRBJ2-7	TRBD2	-	CASSLGAGGGVYEQYF	TGTGCCAGCAGTTTAGGAGCGGGAGGCGGTGTCTACGAGCAGTACTTC
TRBV5-6	TRBJ2-5	TRBD1	-	CASSHGTGEETQYF	TGTGCCAGCAGCCACGGGACAGGAGAAGAGACCCAGTACTTC
TRBV7-8	TRBJ2-1	TRBD2	-	CASSSPREGNEQFF	TGTGCCAGCAGCTCGCCTCGGGAGGGCAATGAGCAGTTCTTC
TRBV30	TRBJ2-1	-	-	CAWSGGRNEQFF	TGTGCCTGGAGTGGAGGGCGCAATGAGCAGTTCTTC
TRBV5-1	TRBJ2-2	-	-	CASSLSQGNTGELFF	TGCGCCAGCAGCTTGTCACAGGGGAACACCGGGGAGCTGTTTTTT
TRBV27	TRBJ2-7	TRBD1	-	CASSEIYRGPPYEQYF	TGTGCCAGCAGTGAGATTTACAGGGGGCCTCCCTACGAGCAGTACTTC
TRBV29-1	TRBJ1-1	TRBD1	-	CSVDRQGHTEAFF	TGCAGCGTTGATCGACAGGGACACACTGAAGCTTTCTTT
TRBV11-3	TRBJ1-2	-	-	CASSSRGGGGYTF	TGTGCCAGCAGCTCCAGGGGTGGGGGTGGCTACACCTTC
TRBV9	TRBJ1-4	-	-	CASSLADRMDEKLFF	TGTGCCAGCAGCTTAGCGGACAGAATGGATGAAAAACTGTTTTTT
TRBV6-5	TRBJ1-2	TRBD1	-	CASTTGVNYGYTF	TGTGCCAGCACGACAGGGGTGAACTATGGCTACACCTTC
TRBV30	TRBJ2-3	TRBD1	-	CAWGLGQGDTQYF	TGTGCCTGGGGGCTAGGACAGGGAGATACGCAGTATTTT
TRBV9	TRBJ1-1	TRBD1	-	CASSPGPQGGTEAFF	TGTGCCAGCAGCCCGGGGCCTCAGGGGGGCACTGAAGCTTTCTTT
TRBV5-1	TRBJ2-2	-	-	CASSSGQTNTGELFF	TGCGCCAGCAGCTCCGGACAGACGAACACCGGGGAGCTGTTTTTT
TRBV14	TRBJ2-2	TRBD1	-	CASSQPPGDRGLYNTGELFF	TGTGCCAGCAGCCAGCCGCCCGGGGACAGGGGCCTATACAACACCGGGGAGCTGTTTTTT
TRBV6-6	TRBJ2-1	-	-	CASSPAKSGTRNEQFF	TGTGCCAGCAGCCCCGCGAAGAGCGGGACAAGAAATGAGCAGTTCTTC
TRBV2	TRBJ1-5	-	-	CASRNSQPQHF	TGTGCCAGCAGGAATAGTCAGCCCCAGCATTTT
TRBV10-2	TRBJ1-5	-	-	CASSDFLGRNQGNQPQHF	TGCGCCAGCAGTGATTTTTTGGGCAGGAACCAGGGCAATCAGCCCCAGCATTTT
TRBV11-2	TRBJ2-2	-	-	CASSLVGANTGELFF	TGTGCCAGCAGCTTAGTGGGAGCGAACACCGGGGAGCTGTTTTTT